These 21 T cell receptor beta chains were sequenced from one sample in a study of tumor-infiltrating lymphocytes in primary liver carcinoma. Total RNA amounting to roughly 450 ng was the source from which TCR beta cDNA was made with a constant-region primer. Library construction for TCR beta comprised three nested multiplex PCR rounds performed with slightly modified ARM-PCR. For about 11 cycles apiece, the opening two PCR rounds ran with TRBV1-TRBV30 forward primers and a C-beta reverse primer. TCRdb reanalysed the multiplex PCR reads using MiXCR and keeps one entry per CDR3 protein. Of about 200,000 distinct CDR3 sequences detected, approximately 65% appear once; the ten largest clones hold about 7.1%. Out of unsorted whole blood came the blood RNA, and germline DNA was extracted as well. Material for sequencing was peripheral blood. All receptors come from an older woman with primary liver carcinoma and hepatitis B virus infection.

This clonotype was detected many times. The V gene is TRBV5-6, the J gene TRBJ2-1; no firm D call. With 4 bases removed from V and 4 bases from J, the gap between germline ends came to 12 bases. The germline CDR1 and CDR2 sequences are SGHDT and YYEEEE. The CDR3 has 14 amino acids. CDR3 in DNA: TGTGCCAGCAGCGTACATGGGAAGTACAATGAGCAGTTCTTC. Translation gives CASSVHGKYNEQFF.

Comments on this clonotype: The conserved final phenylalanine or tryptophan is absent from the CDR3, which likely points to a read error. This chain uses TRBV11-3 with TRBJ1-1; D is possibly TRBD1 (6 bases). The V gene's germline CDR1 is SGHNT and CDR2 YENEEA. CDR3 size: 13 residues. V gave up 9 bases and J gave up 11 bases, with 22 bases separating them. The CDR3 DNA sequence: TGTGCCAGTAGCCCCTCCCCGGACAGCAGGGCTTTCTCT. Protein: CASSPSPDSRAFS.

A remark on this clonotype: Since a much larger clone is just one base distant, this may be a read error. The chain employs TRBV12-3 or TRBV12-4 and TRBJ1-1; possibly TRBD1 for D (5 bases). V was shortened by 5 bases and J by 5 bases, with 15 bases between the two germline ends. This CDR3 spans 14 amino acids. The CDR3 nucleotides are TGTGCCAGCAGTCGAACTACAGAGGGGACTGAAGCTTTCTTT. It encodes CASSRTTEGTEAFF.

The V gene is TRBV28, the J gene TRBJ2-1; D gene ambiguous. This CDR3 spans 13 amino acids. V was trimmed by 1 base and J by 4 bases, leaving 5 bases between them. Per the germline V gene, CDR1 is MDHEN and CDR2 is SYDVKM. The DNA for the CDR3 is TGTGCCAGCAGTTTATTTAGATACAATGAGCAGTTCTTC. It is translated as CASSLFRYNEQFF.

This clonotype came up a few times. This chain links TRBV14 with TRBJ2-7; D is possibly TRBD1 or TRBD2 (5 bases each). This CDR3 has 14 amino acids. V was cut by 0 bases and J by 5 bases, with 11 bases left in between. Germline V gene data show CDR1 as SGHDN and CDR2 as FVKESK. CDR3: CASSQEMGVDEQYF. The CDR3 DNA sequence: TGTGCCAGCAGCCAAGAGATGGGGGTCGACGAGCAGTACTTC.

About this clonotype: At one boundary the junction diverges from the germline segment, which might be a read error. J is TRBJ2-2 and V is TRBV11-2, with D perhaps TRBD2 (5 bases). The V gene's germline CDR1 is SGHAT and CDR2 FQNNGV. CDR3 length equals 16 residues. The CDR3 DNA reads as TGTGCCAGCAGCTTAGAGAGGCTGTCTAACACCGGGGAGCTGTTATTT. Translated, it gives CASSLERLSNTGELLF.

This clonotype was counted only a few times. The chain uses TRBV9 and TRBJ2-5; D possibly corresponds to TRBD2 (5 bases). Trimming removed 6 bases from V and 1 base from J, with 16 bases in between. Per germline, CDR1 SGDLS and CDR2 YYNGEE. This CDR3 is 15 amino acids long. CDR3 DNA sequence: TGTGCCAGCACCTTGTCTACTAGTCCCCAAGAGACCCAGTACTTC. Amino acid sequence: CASTLSTSPQETQYF.

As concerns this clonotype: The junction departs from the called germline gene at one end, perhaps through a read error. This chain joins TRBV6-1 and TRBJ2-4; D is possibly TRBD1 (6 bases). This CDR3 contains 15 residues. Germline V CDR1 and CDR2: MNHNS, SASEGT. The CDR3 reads CVSCESGADKNIQYF. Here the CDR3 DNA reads TGTGTCAGCTGTGAATCAGGGGCAGACAAAAACATTCAGTACTTC.

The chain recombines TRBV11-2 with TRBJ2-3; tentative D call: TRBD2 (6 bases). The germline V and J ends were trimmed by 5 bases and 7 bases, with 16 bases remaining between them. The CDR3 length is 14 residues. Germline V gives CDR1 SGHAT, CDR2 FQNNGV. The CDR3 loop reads CASSLGLPANTQYF. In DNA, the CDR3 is TGTGCCAGCAGCCTGGGACTCCCCGCAAATACGCAGTATTTT.

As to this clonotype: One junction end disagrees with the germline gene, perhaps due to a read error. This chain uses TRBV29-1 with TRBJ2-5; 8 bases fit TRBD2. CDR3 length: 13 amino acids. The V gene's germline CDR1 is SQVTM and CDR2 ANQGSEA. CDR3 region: CSALGRGEENQYF. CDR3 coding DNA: TGCAGTGCACTCGGGAGGGGCGAGGAGAACCAGTACTTC. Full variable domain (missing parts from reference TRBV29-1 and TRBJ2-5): SAVISQKPSRDICQRGTSLTIQCQVDSQVTMMFWYRQQPGQSLTLIATANQGSEATYESGFVIDKFPISRPNLTFSTLTVSNMSPEDSSIYLCSALGRGEENQYFGPGTRLLVL.

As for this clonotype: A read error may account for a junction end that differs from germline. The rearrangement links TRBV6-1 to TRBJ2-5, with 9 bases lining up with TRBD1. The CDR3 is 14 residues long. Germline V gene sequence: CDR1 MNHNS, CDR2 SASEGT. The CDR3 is CVSGLTGGPETQYF. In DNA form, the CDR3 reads TGTGTCAGCGGTCTAACAGGGGGCCCAGAGACCCAGTACTTC.

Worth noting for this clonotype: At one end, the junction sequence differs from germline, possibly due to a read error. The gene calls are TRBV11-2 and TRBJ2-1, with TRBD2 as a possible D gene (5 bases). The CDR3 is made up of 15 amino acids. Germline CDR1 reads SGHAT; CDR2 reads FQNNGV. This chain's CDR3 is CASNSESGDYNEQLF. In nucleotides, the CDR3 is TGTGCCAGCAACTCTGAGAGCGGAGATTACAATGAGCAGCTCTTC.

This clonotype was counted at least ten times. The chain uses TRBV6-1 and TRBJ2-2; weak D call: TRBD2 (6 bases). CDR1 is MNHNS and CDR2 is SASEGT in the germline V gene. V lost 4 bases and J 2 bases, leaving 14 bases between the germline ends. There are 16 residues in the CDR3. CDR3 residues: CASSVGASANTGELFF. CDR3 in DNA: TGTGCCAGCAGTGTAGGGGCTAGCGCTAACACCGGGGAGCTGTTTTTT.

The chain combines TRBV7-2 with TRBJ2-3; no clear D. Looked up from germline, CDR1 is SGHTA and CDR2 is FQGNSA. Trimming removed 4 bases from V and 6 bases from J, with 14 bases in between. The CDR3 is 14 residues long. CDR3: CASSSPGVYDTQYF. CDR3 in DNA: TGTGCCAGCAGCTCACCTGGGGTTTACGATACGCAGTATTTT.

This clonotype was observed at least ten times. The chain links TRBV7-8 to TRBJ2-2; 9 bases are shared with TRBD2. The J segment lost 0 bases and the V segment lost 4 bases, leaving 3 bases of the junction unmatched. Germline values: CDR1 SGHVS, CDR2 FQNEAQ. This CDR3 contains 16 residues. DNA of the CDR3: TGTGCCAGCAGCTCGGGACTAGCTGCGAACACCGGGGAGCTGTTTTTT. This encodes CASSSGLAANTGELFF.

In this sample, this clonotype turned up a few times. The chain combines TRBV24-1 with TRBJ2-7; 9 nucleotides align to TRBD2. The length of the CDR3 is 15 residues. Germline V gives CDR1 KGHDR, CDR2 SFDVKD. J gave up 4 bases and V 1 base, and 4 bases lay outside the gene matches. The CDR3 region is CATSDFVAGAYEQYF. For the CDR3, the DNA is TGTGCCACCAGTGATTTCGTAGCGGGAGCTTACGAGCAGTACTTC.

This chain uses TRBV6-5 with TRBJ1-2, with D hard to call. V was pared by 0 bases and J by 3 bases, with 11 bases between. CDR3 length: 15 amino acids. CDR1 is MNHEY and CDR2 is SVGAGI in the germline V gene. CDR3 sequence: CASSYSRGNYYGYTF. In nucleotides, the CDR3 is TGTGCCAGCAGTTACTCGCGGGGAAACTACTATGGCTACACCTTC.

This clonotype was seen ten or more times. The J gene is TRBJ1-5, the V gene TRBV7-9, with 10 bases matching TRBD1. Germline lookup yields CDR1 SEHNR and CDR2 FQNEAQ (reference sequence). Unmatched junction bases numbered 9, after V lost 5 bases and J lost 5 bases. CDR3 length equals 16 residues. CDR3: CASSERDRGSDQPQHF. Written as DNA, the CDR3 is TGTGCCAGCAGCGAACGGGACAGGGGTTCGGATCAGCCCCAGCATTTT.

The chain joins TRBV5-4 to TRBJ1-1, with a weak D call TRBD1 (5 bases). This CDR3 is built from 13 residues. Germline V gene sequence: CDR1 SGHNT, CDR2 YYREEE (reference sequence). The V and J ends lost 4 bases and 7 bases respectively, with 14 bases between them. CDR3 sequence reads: CASSGTGAHEAFF. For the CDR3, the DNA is TGTGCCAGCAGCGGTACCGGGGCCCATGAAGCTTTCTTT.

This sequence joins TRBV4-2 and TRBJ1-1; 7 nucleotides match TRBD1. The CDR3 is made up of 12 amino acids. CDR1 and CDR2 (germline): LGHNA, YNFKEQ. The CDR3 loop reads CTNSPGRGRAFF. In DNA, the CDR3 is TGTACCAACAGCCCAGGCAGGGGGAGGGCTTTCTTT.

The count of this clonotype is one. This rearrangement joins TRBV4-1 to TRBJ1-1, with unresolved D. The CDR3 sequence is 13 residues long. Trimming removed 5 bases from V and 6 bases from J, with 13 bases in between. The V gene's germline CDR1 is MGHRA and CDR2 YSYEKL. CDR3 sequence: CASSCGPESEAFF. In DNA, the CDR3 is TGCGCCAGCAGCTGTGGACCCGAATCTGAAGCTTTCTTT.